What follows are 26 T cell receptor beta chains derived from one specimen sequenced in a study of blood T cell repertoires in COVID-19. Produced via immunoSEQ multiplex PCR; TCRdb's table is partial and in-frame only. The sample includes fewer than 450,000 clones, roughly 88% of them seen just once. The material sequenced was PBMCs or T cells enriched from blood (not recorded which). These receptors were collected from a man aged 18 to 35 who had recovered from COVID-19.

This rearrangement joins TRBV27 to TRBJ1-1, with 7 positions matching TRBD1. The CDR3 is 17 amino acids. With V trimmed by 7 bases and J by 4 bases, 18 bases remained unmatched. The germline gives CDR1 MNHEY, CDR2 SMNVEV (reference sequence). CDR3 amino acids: CASTHGYRGGMVTEAFF. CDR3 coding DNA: TGTGCCAGCACCCACGGGTACAGGGGTGGAATGGTCACTGAAGCTTTCTTT.

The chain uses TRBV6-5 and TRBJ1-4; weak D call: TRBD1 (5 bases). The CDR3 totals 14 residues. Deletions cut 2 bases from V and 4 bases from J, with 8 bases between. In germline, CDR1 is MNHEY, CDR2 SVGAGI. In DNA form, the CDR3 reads TGTGCCAGCAGTTACACAGGAGATAATGAAAAACTGTTTTTT. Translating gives CASSYTGDNEKLFF.

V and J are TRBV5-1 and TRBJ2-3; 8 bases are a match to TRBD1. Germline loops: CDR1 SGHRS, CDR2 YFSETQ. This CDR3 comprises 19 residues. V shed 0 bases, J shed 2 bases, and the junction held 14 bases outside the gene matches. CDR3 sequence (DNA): TGCGCCAGCAGCTTGGCTCCCCCTCGGACAGGGCCCTCCACAGATACGCAGTATTTT. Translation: CASSLAPPRTGPSTDTQYF.

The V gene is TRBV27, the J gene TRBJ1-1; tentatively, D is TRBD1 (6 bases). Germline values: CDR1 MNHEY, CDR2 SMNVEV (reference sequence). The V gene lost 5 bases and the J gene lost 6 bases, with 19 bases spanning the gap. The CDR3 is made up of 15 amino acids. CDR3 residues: CASSPTPYRVSEAFF. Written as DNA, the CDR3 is TGTGCCAGCAGTCCCACCCCGTACAGGGTCTCTGAAGCTTTCTTT.

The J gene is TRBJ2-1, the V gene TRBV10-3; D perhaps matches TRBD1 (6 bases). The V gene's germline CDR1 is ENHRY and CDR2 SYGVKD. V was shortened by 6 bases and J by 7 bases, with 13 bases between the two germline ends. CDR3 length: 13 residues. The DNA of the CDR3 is TGTGCCATCAGCCCCCACAGGGATAATGAGCAGTTCTTC. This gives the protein CAISPHRDNEQFF.

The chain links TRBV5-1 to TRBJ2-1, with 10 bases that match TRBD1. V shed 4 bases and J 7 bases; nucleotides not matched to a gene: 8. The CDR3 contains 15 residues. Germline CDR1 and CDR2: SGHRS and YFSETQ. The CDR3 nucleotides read TGCGCCAGCAGCATGGGACAGGGGATTATGAATGAGCAGTTCTTC. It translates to CASSMGQGIMNEQFF.

In nucleotides, the CDR3 is TGTGCCAGCAGCCAAGACCCCGACCTAGCGACCTACGAGCAGTACTTC. Its protein is CASSQDPDLATYEQYF. This rearrangement joins TRBV4-2 to TRBJ2-7; the D gene is possibly TRBD2 (6 bases). The CDR3 has 16 amino acids. Germline V gene sequence: CDR1 LGHNA, CDR2 YNFKEQ. Trimming stripped 0 bases from V and 2 bases from J, with 14 bases between.

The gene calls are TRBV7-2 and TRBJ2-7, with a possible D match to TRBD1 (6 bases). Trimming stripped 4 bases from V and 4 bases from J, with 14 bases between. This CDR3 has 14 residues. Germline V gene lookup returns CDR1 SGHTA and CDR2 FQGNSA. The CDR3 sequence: CASSYTGQPYEQYF. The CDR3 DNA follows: TGTGCCAGCAGCTATACAGGACAGCCTTACGAGCAGTACTTC.

The CDR3 sequence: CAITGQGDYGYTF. In DNA, the CDR3 is TGTGCCATCACCGGACAGGGGGACTATGGCTACACCTTC. The chain carries TRBV10-3 and TRBJ1-2; 10 bases are a match to TRBD1. Germline values: CDR1 ENHRY, CDR2 SYGVKD. Trimming at V came to 7 bases and at J to 3 bases, leaving 2 bases not matched to a gene. The CDR3 extends over 13 amino acids.

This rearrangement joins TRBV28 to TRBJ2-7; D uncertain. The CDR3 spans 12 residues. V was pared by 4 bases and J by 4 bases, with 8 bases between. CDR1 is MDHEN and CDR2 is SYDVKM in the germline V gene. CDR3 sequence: CASSSDKYEQYF. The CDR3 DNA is TGTGCCAGCAGTTCAGACAAGTACGAGCAGTACTTC. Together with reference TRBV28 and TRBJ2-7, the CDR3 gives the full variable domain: DVKVTQSSRYLVKRTGEKVFLECVQDMDHENMFWYRQDPGLGLRLIYFSYDVKMKEKGDIPEGYSVSREKKERFSLILESASTNQTSMYLCASSSDKYEQYFGPGTRLTVT.

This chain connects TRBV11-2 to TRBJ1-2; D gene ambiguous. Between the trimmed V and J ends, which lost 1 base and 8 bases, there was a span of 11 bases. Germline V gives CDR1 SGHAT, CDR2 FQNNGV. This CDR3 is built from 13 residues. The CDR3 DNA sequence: TGTGCCAGCAGCTTAGGCCAGGTCGACGGCTACACCTTC. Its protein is CASSLGQVDGYTF. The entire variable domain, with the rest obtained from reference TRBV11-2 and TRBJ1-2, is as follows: EAGVAQSPRYKIIEKRQSVAFWCNPISGHATLYWYQQILGQGPKLLIQFQNNGVVDDSQLPKDRFSAERLKGVDSTLKIQPAKLEDSAVYLCASSLGQVDGYTFGSGTRLTVV.

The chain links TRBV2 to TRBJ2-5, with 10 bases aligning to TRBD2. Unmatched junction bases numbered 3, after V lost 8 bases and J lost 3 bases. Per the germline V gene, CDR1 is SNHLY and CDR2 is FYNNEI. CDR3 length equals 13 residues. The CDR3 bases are TGTGCCAGCGCGGGACTAGCGAAAGAGACCCAGTACTTC. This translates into CASAGLAKETQYF. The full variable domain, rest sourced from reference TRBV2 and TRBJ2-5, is EPEVTQTPSHQVTQMGQEVILRCVPISNHLYFYWYRQILGQKVEFLVSFYNNEISEKSEIFDDQFSVERPDGSNFTLKIRSTKLEDSAMYFCASAGLAKETQYFGPGTRLLVL.

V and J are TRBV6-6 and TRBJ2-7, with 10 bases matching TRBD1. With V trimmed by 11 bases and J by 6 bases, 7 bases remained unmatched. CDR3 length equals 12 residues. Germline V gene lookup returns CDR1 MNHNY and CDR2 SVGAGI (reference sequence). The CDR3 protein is CAARDRGTEQYF. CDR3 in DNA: TGTGCCGCCCGGGACAGGGGTACCGAGCAGTACTTC.

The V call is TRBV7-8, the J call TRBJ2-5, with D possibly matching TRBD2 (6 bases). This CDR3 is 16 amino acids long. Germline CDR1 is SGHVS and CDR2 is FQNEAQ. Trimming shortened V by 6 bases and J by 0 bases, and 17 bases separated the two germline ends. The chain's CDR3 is CASRVDSGSYQETQYF. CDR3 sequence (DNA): TGTGCCAGCAGGGTCGATAGCGGTTCATACCAAGAGACCCAGTACTTC.

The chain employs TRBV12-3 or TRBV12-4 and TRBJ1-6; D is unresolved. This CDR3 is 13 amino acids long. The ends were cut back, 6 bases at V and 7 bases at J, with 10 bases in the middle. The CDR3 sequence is CASSPGGNSPLHF. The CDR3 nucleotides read TGTGCCAGCAGCCCGGGCGGGAATTCACCCCTCCACTTT.

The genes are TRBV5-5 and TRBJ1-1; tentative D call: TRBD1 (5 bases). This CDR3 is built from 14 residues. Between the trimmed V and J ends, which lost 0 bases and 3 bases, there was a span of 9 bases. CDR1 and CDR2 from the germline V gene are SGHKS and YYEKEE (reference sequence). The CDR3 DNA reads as TGTGCCAGCAGCTTGGCTGGGGACTACACTGAAGCTTTCTTT. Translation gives CASSLAGDYTEAFF.

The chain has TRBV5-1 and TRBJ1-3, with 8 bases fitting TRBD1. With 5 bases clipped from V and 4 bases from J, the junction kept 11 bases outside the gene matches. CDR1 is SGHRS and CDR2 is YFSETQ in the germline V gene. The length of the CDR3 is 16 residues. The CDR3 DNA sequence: TGCGCCAGCAGTACGCAAGGACAGGGTAACGGAAACACCATATATTTT. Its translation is CASSTQGQGNGNTIYF.

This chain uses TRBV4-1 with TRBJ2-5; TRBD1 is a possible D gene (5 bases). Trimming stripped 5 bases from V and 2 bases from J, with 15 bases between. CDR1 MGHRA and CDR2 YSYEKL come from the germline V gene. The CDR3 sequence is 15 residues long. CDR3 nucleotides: TGCGCCAGCAGCTCGTCCAGGGCAGGGCAAGAGACCCAGTACTTC. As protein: CASSSSRAGQETQYF.

The CDR3 protein is CASSVLSGTEAFF. The CDR3 DNA is TGTGCCAGCAGCGTATTATCGGGGACTGAAGCTTTCTTT. J is TRBJ1-1 and V is TRBV9; D not certain. Per the germline V gene, CDR1 is SGDLS and CDR2 is YYNGEE. There are 13 residues in the CDR3. The V end was cut by 1 base, the J end by 5 bases, with 9 bases between.

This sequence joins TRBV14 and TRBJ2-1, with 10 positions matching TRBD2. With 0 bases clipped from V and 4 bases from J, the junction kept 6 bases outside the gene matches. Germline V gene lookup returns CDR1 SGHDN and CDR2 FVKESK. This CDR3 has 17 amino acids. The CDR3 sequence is CASSQDPGLALYNEQFF. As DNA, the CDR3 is TGTGCCAGCAGCCAAGATCCGGGACTAGCGCTATACAATGAGCAGTTCTTC.

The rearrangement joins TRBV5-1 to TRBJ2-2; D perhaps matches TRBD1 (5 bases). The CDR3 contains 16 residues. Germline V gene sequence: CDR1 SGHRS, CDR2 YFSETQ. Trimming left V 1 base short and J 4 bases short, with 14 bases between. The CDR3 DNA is TGCGCCAGCAGCTTGAGTAAGGGGCTGAGCACCGGGGAGCTGTTTTTT. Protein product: CASSLSKGLSTGELFF.

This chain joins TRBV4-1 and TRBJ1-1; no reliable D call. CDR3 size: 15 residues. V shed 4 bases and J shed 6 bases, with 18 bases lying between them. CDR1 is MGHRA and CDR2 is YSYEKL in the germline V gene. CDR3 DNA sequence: TGCGCCAGCAGCCCGCGATACGCTTTTGACTCTGAAGCTTTCTTT. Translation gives CASSPRYAFDSEAFF.

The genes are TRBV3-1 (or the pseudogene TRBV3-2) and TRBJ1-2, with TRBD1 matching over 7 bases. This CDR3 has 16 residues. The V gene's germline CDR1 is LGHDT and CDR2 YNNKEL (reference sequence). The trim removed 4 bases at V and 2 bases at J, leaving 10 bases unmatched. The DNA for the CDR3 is TGTGCCAGCAGCCGGACCTTGACAGGGCGAAACTATGGCTACACCTTC. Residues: CASSRTLTGRNYGYTF.

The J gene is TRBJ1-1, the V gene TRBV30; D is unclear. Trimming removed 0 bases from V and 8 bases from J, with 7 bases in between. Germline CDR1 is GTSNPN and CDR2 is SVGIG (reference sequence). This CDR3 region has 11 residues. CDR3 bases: TGTGCCTGGAGTGTTAATTCGGAAGCTTTCTTT. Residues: CAWSVNSEAFF.

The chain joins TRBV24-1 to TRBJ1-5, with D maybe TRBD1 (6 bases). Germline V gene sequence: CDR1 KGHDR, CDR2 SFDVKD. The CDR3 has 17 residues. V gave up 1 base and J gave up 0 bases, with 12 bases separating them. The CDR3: CATSDLLAGASNQPQHF. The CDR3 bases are TGTGCCACCAGTGATTTATTGGCAGGGGCTAGCAATCAGCCCCAGCATTTT.

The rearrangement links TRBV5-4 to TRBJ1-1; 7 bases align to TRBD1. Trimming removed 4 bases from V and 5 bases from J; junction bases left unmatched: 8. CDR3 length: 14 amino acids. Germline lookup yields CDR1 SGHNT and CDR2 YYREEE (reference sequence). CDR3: CASSGRTGETEAFF. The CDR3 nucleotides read TGTGCCAGCAGCGGGAGGACAGGCGAAACTGAAGCTTTCTTT.